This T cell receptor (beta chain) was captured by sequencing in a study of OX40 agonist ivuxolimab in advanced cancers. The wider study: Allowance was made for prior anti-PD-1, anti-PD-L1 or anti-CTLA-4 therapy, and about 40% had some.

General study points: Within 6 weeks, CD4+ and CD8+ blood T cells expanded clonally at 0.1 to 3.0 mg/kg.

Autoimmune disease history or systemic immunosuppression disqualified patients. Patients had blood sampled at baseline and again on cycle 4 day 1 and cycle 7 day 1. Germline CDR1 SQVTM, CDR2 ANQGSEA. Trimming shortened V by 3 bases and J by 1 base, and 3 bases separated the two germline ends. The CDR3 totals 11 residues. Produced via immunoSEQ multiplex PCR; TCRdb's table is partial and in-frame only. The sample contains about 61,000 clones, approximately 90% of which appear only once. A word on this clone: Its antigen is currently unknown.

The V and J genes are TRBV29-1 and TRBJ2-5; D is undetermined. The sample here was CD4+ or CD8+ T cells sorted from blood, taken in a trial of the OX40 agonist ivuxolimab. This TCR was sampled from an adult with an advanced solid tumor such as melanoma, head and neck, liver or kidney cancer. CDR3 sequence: CSVDLQETQYF. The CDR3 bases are TGCAGCGTTGACCTCCAAGAGACCCAGTACTTC. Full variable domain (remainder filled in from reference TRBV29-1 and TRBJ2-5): SAVISQKPSRDICQRGTSLTIQCQVDSQVTMMFWYRQQPGQSLTLIATANQGSEATYESGFVIDKFPISRPNLTFSTLTVSNMSPEDSSIYLCSVDLQETQYFGPGTRLLVL.